The rows below give T cell receptor beta chains drawn from one sample of a study of blood T cell repertoires in COVID-19. Generated by immunoSEQ multiplex PCR, the TCRdb table keeps only in-frame clones and is missing some. The table lists over 100,000 clones, around 82% of them singletons. Sequencing was performed on peripheral blood. These receptor sequences come from a human donor in a cohort sampled during active or convalescent COVID-19. Each CDR3 is given with its conserved first and last residue. A D gene is named only where the DNA matches it firmly. Clone size is given for some rows only: seen once, a few or many times, or a class if the clone is expanded.

clone size	D gene	V gene	J gene	CDR3 protein	CDR3 DNA
.	.	TRBV2	TRBJ2-4	CASSSTRGTKNIQYF	TGTGCCAGCAGTTCTACTCGGGGGACCAAAAACATTCAGTACTTC
.	TRBD1	TRBV7-2	TRBJ1-2	CASSPGQGLSYGYTF	TGTGCCAGCAGCCCAGGACAGGGCCTTTCCTATGGCTACACCTTC
.	.	TRBV5-1	TRBJ2-3	CASSLGGPISTDTQYF	TGCGCCAGCAGCTTGGGGGGGCCGATCAGCACAGATACGCAGTATTTT
.	TRBD2	TRBV28	TRBJ2-1	CASSPYSGRSHNEQFF	TGTGCCAGCAGTCCATATAGCGGGAGGAGCCACAATGAGCAGTTCTTC
few	TRBD1	TRBV7-9	TRBJ1-6	CASSLRDRGSPLHF	TGTGCCAGCAGCCTCCGGGACAGGGGTTCACCCCTCCACTTT
.	TRBD2	TRBV12-3/TRBV12-4	TRBJ2-1	CATGGSYNEQFF	TGTGCTACGGGGGGTTCCTACAATGAGCAGTTCTTC
.	.	TRBV28	TRBJ1-4	CASSPDMANEKLFF	TGTGCCAGCAGCCCTGACATGGCTAATGAAAAACTGTTTTTT
.	TRBD1	TRBV12-3/TRBV12-4	TRBJ1-5	CASRARGQPQHF	TGTGCCAGCAGAGCCAGGGGGCAGCCCCAGCATTTT
.	TRBD2	TRBV3-1/TRBV3-2	TRBJ2-1	CASSFSGPYNEQFF	TGTGCCAGCAGTTTTAGCGGGCCGTACAATGAGCAGTTCTTC
.	TRBD1	TRBV5-6	TRBJ1-2	CASSQIRDRGPYTF	TGTGCCAGCAGCCAAATCCGGGACAGGGGGCCATACACCTTC
.	.	TRBV2	TRBJ1-1	CASSEGRRNTEAFF	TGTGCCAGCAGTGAAGGGCGGAGGAACACTGAAGCTTTCTTT
.	TRBD1	TRBV7-6	TRBJ2-3	CASSLSRTGDTDTQYF	TGTGCCAGCAGCTTATCGCGGACAGGGGACACAGATACGCAGTATTTT
.	.	TRBV29-1	TRBJ1-1	CSSMEVRTTLNTEAFF	TGCAGCTCAATGGAGGTCAGAACTACCCTGAACACTGAAGCTTTCTTT
.	TRBD1	TRBV5-1	TRBJ2-3	CASSPTGDTDTQYF	TGCGCCAGCAGCCCGACAGGGGACACAGATACGCAGTATTTT
.	.	TRBV18	TRBJ1-5	CASSPFSGQPQHF	TGTGCCAGCTCACCGTTTAGTGGTCAGCCCCAGCATTTT
.	.	TRBV2	TRBJ2-2	CASSEFGITGELFF	TGTGCCAGCAGTGAATTCGGTATTACCGGGGAGCTGTTTTTT
.	TRBD1	TRBV25-1	TRBJ2-5	CASSPPLGQARETQYF	TGTGCCAGCAGTCCTCCCCTAGGACAGGCTAGGGAGACCCAGTACTTC
.	TRBD2	TRBV5-1	TRBJ2-1	CASSLDGTSGYNEQFF	TGCGCCAGCAGCTTGGACGGGACTAGCGGATACAATGAGCAGTTCTTC
once	.	TRBV9	TRBJ1-2	CASKQGYGYTF	TGTGCCAGCAAGCAGGGCTATGGCTACACCTTC
.	TRBD2	TRBV5-1	TRBJ2-3	CASSLVGLAGSSTDTQYF	TGCGCCAGCAGCTTGGTGGGACTAGCGGGGTCTAGCACAGATACGCAGTATTTT
.	TRBD1	TRBV3-1/TRBV3-2	TRBJ2-7	CASSPNPGQGTSYEQYF	TGTGCCAGCAGCCCGAACCCTGGACAGGGTACGTCTTACGAGCAGTACTTC
.	TRBD1	TRBV10-2	TRBJ1-1	CASRPDRVNTEAFF	TGCGCCAGCAGACCCGACAGGGTGAACACTGAAGCTTTCTTT
.	.	TRBV5-4	TRBJ2-7	CASSLVTNSYEQYF	TGTGCCAGCAGCTTGGTAACAAACTCCTACGAGCAGTACTTC
once	TRBD2	TRBV5-4	TRBJ2-1	CASSSKSGGAYNEQFF	TGTGCCAGCAGCTCCAAAAGCGGGGGGGCCTACAATGAGCAGTTCTTC
.	TRBD1	TRBV6-5	TRBJ1-2	CASSYQGALGYTF	TGTGCCAGCAGCTACCAGGGGGCGTTGGGCTACACCTTC
.	TRBD1	TRBV7-9	TRBJ1-2	CASSSRQGTNYGYTF	TGTGCCAGCAGCTCTAGACAGGGGACGAACTATGGCTACACCTTC
.	TRBD2	TRBV11-2	TRBJ2-1	CASSPLAGGLNEQFF	TGTGCCAGCAGCCCACTAGCGGGGGGGCTCAATGAGCAGTTCTTC
.	.	TRBV20-1	TRBJ1-1	CSAMRGTEAFF	TGCAGTGCCATGAGGGGGACTGAAGCTTTCTTT
.	TRBD1	TRBV11-2	TRBJ2-5	CASSSGQGSGGETQYF	TGTGCCAGCAGCAGTGGACAGGGTAGCGGAGGCGAGACCCAGTACTTC
once	TRBD1	TRBV6-6	TRBJ1-6	CASSPRQGARHNSPLHF	TGTGCCAGCAGTCCACGACAGGGGGCGCGTCATAATTCACCCCTCCACTTT
few	TRBD1	TRBV5-5	TRBJ1-5	CASSWDRGVQPQHF	TGTGCCAGCAGCTGGGACAGGGGTGTTCAGCCCCAGCATTTT